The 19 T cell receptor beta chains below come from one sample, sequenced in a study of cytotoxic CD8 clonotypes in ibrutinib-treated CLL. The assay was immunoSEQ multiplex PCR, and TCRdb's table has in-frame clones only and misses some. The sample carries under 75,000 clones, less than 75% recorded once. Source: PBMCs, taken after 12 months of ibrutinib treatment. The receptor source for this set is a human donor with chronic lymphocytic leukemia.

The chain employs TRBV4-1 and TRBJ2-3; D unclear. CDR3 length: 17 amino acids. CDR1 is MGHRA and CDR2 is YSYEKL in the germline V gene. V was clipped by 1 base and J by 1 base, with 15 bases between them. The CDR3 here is CASSQGSGSGGTDTQYF. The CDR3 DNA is TGCGCCAGCAGCCAAGGGTCTGGGTCTGGGGGCACAGATACGCAGTATTTT.

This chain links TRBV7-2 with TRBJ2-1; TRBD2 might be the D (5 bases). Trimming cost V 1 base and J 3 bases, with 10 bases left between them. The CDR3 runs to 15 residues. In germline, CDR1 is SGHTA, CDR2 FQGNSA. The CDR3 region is CASSLETTHYNEQFF. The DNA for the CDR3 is TGTGCCAGCAGCTTAGAGACTACACACTACAATGAGCAGTTCTTC.

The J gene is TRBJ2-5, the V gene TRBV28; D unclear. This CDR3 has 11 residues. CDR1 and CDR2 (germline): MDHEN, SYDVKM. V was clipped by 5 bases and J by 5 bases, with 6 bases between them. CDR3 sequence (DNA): TGTGCCAGCAGTGACCTCGAGACCCAGTACTTC. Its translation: CASSDLETQYF.

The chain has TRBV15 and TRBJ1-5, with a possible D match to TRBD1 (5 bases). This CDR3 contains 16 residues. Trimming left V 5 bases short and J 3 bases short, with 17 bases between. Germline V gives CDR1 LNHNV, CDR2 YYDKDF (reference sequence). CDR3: CATSGGAFGDNQPQHF. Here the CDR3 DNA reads TGTGCCACCAGCGGAGGGGCTTTCGGGGACAATCAGCCCCAGCATTTT.

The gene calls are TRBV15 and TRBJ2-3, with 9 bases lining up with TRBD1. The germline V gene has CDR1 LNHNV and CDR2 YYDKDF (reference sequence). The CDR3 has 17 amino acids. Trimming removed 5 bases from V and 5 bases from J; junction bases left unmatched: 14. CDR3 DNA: TGTGCCACCAGCGCCCACCGGACAGGGGCCATCATAGATACGCAGTATTTT. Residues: CATSAHRTGAIIDTQYF.

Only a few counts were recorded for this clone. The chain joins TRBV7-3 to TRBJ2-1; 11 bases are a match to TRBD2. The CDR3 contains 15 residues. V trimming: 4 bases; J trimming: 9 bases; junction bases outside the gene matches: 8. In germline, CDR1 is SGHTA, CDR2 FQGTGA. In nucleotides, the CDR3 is TGTGCCAGCAGCTCGGTACTAGCGGGAGTTAGTGAGCAGTTCTTC. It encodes CASSSVLAGVSEQFF.

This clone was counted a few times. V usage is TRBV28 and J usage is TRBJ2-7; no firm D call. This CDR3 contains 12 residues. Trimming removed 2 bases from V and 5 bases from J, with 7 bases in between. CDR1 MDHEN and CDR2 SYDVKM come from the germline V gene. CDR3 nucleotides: TGTGCCAGCAGTTTAATCCCGCACGAGCAGTACTTC. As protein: CASSLIPHEQYF.

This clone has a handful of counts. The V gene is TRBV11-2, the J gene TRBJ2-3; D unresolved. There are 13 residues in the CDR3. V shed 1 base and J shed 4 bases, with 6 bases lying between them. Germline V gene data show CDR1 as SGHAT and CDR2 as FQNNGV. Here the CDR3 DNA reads TGTGCCAGCAGCTTAGTATTGGCAGATACGCAGTATTTT. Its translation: CASSLVLADTQYF.

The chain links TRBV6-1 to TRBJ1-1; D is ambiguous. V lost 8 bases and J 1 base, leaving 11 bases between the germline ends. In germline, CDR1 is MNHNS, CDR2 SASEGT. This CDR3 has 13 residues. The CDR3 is CASCWTQNTEAFF. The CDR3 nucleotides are TGTGCCAGCTGTTGGACGCAGAACACTGAAGCTTTCTTT.

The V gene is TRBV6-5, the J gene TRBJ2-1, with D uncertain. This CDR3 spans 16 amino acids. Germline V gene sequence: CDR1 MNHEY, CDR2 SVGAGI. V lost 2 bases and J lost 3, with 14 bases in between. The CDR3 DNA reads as TGTGCCAGCAGTTACGGTCGGAGCGTCCGCTACAATGAGCAGTTCTTC. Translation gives CASSYGRSVRYNEQFF.

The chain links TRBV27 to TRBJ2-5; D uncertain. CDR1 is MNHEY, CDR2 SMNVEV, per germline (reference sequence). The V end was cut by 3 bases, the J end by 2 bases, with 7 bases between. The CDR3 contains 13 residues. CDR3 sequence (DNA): TGTGCCAGCAGTTTTAGACCTCAAGAGACCCAGTACTTC. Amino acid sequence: CASSFRPQETQYF.

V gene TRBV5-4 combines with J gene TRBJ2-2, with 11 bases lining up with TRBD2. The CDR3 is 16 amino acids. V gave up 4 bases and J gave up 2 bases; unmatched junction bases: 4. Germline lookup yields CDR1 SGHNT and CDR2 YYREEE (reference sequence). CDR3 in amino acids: CASSKGLADNTGELFF. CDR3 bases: TGTGCCAGCAGCAAGGGACTAGCGGATAACACCGGGGAGCTGTTTTTT.

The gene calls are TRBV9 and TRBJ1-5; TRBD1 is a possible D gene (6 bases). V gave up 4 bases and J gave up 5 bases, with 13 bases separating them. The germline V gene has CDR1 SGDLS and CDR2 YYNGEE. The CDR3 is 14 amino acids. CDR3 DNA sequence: TGTGCCAGCAGCCCAAGTGGGGGCTATCAGCCCCAGCATTTT. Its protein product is CASSPSGGYQPQHF.

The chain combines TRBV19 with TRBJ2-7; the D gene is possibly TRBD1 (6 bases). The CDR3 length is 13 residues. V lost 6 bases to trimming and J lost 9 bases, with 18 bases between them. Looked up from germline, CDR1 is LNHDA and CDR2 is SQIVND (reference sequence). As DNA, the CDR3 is TGTGCCAGTAGCCGCGAGACAGGCTGGGGGCAGTACTTC. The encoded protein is CASSRETGWGQYF.

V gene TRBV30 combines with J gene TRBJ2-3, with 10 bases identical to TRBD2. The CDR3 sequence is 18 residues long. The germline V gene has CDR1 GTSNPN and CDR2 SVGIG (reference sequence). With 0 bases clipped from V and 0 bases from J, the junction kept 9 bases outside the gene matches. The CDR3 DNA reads TGTGCCTGGAGTGTATTTCTTGGACTAGCGGATAGCACAGATACGCAGTATTTT. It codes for CAWSVFLGLADSTDTQYF.

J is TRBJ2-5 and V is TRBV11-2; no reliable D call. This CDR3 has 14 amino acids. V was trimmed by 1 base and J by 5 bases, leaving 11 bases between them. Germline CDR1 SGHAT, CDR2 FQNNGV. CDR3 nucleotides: TGTGCCAGCAGCTTAGGTAGTGATGGCGAGACCCAGTACTTC. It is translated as CASSLGSDGETQYF.

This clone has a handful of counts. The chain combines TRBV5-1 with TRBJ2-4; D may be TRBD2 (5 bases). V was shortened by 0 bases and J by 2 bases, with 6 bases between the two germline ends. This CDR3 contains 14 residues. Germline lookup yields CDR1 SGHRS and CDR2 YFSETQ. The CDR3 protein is CASSLGGPKNIQYF. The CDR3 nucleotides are TGCGCCAGCAGCTTGGGAGGGCCCAAAAACATTCAGTACTTC.

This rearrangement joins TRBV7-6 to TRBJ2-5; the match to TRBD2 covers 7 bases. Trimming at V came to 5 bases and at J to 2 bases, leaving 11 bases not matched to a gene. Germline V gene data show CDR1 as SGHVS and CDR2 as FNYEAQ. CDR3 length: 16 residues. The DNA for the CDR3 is TGTGCCAGCAGCCCGGGACTACAACATCAACAAGAGACCCAGTACTTC. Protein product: CASSPGLQHQQETQYF.

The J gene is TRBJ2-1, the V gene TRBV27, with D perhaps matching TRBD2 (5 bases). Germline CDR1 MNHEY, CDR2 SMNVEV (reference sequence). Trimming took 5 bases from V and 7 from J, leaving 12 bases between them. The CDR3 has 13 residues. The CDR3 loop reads CASSIGLVNEQFF. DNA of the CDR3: TGTGCCAGCAGTATCGGACTTGTGAATGAGCAGTTCTTC.